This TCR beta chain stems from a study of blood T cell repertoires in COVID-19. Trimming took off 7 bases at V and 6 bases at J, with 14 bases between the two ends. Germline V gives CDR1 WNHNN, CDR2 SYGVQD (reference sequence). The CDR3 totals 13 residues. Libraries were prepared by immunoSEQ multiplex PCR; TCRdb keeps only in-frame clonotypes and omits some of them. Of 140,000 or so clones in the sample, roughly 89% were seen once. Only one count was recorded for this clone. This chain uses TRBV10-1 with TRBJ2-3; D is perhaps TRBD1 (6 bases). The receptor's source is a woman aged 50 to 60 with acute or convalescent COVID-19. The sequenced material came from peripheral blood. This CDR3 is CASKDSGKDTQYF. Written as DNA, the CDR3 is TGCGCCAGCAAGGACAGTGGGAAGGATACGCAGTATTTT.